This T cell receptor beta chain originates from a study of cytomegalovirus exposure and HLA in healthy donors (TCRdb year 2017). For the study in its entirety: According to a later analysis, one platform produced both the roughly 130 validation repertoires and the 670 or so repertoires of the first cohort. High-throughput TCR immunosequencing, statistical association of individual TCRs with disease status, and machine learning were combined to predict cytomegalovirus infection status. The study aimed to test whether signatures of past pathogen exposure could be identified by cataloging public T cell receptors. In addition to the first cohort of around 670 subjects, a separate validation cohort of approximately 130 different subjects was used. Results and caveats for the whole study, not just this receptor: A later analysis had no HLA typing for the validation cohort, so co-occurrence there was scored across all 130 or so repertoires. The classifier was reported to diagnose cytomegalovirus status with high specificity and sensitivity in both the original cohort and the validation cohort. Across donors, most TCR sequences were observed very rarely, whereas some public TCRs were present in many individuals. The authors suggested that the approach could potentially be extended to other disease states and immunological phenotypes. The study gave a list of about 150 TCR beta chains associated with cytomegalovirus. Of the cluster scores, approximately 94% were above 0 in a later analysis, which found that TCRs clustered in the first cohort also tended to co-occur in the 95 to 150 validation repertoires. A few of the identified cytomegalovirus-associated TCR beta chains were confirmed in vitro to be specific for cytomegalovirus antigens.

Compared with germline, V lacks 1 base and J lacks 13 bases; bases without a gene match: 10. The CDR3 spans 13 residues, from the cysteine through the phenylalanine. Only CDR3 DNA is held: 39 bases, read in frame from base 1. Looking up the germline V gene yields CDR1 SQVTM and CDR2 ANQGSEA. Comments on this clone: Its antigen has not been determined. No base quality values were provided; no much bigger clone lies one nucleotide off.

The donors were included in the validation cohort of roughly 120 subjects, a group kept apart from the approximately 650-subject first cohort. The library was prepared using the immunoSEQ multiplex PCR assay. As for the authors' bioinformatics: A statistical classification framework was built for diagnosing cytomegalovirus status from the catalog of TCR beta chain sequences. Here the immuneACCESS table is served through TCRdb, limited to in-frame sequences with V and J called. Missing clones are a known gap in these copies; in checked studies unresolved V genes cover under half, and the rest lacks a known reason. Clone size and V and J calls were adopted from that table, with D and trimming inferred from the DNA. This sample lists 57,000 or so clones; 85% to 95% were detected once. Approximately 2.5% of the sample comes from the top ten.

The sample was PBMCs. The clonotype comes from a man aged 18 to 29 in good health and CMV-seronegative. The V gene is TRBV29-1 and the J gene is TRBJ2-1, and 7 junction bases match TRBD1. The CDR3 corresponds to CSVEVGTVMSQFF. The sequenced DNA: TGCAGCGTTGAAGTAGGGACAGTTATGAGCCAGTTCTTC.